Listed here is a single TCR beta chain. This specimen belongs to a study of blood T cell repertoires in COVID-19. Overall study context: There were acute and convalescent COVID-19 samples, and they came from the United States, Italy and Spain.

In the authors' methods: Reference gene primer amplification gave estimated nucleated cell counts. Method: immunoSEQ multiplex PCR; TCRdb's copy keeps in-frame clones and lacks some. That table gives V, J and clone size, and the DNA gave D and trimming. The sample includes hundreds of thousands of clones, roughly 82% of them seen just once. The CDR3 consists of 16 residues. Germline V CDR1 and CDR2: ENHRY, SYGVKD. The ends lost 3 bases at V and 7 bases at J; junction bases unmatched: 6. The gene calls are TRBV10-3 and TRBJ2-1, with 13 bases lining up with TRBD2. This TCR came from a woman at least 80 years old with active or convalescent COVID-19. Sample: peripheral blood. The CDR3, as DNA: TGTGCCATCAGTGACCGACTAGCGGGAGGTTTTAATGAGCAGTTCTTC. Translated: CAISDRLAGGFNEQFF.